This T cell receptor (beta chain) was sequenced for a study of neurological immune-mediated disorders. J gave up 2 bases and V 3 bases, and 15 bases lay outside the gene matches. CDR1 and CDR2 from the germline V gene are MGHDK and SYGVNS. The CDR3 is 19 residues long. In its sample, this clonotype was seen many times. cDNA was made by 5'RACE with 10-nucleotide random UMIs. The yield of each sequencing run was over 170 million TCR-beta sequences from 15-18 subjects. TCRdb used MiXCR to reprocess the 5' RACE reads, holding one entry per CDR3 protein. In the table there are around 32,000 distinct CDR3 sequences, about 12% of which are singletons. The study built unsorted libraries from 2 million PBMCs kept at -80 C.

The V gene is TRBV25-1, the J gene TRBJ2-2, with 7 bases aligning to TRBD1. The clonotype comes from a woman in her sixties or seventies in good health. Sequenced input: PBMCs. The CDR3 coding sequence is TGTGCCAGCAGTGAGGACCGGGACAGAACCGAGGCTAACACCGGGGAGCTGTTTTTT. It codes for CASSEDRDRTEANTGELFF.